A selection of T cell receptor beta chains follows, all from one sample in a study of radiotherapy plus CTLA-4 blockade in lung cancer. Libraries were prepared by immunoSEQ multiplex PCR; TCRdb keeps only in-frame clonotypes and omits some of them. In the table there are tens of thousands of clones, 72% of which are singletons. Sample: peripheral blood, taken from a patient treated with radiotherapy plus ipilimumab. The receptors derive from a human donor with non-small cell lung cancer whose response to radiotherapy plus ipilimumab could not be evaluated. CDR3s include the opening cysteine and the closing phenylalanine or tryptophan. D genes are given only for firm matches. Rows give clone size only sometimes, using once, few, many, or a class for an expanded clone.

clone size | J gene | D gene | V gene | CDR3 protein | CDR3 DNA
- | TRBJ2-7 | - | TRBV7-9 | CATIGGTSSYEQYF | TGTGCCACGATCGGGGGGACAAGCTCCTACGAGCAGTACTTC
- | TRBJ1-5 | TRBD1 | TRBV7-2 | CASSSRQGGGNQPQHF | TGTGCCAGCAGCTCCCGACAGGGGGGAGGCAATCAGCCCCAGCATTTT
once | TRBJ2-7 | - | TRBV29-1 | CSVGAGDEQYF | TGCAGCGTTGGTGCAGGGGACGAGCAGTACTTC
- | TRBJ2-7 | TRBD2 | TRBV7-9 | CASSSGGGGSYEQYF | TGTGCCAGCAGCAGTGGTGGGGGGGGAAGCTACGAGCAGTACTTC
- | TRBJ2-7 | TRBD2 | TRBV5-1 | CASSLDTSGSGEQYF | TGCGCCAGCAGCTTGGATACTAGCGGGAGCGGCGAGCAGTACTTC
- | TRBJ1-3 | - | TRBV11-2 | CASSLGTGAGNTIYF | TGTGCCAGCAGCTTAGGAACAGGAGCCGGAAACACCATATATTTT
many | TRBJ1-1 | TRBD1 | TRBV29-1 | CSASGTVDTEAFF | TGCAGCGCCTCCGGGACAGTCGACACTGAAGCTTTCTTT
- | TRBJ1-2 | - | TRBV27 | CASRGDLYNYGYTF | TGTGCCAGCAGAGGAGATCTTTATAACTATGGCTACACCTTC
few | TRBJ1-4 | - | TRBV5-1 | CASRADIYTEKLFF | TGCGCCAGCAGGGCGGACATTTATACCGAAAAACTGTTTTTT
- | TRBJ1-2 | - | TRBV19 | CASTRGGAGANYGYTF | TGTGCCAGTACCCGCGGGGGGGCCGGAGCTAACTATGGCTACACCTTC
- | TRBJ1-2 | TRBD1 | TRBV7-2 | CASSPSSGTGNGYTF | TGTGCCAGCAGCCCCTCAAGTGGGACAGGGAATGGCTACACCTTC
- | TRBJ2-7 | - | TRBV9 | CASSVGQIPYEQYF | TGTGCCAGCAGCGTAGGGCAGATACCCTACGAGCAGTACTTC
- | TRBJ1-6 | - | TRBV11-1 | CASSSTWGHGDNSPLHF | TGTGCCAGCAGCTCCACCTGGGGGCATGGCGATAATTCACCCCTCCACTTT
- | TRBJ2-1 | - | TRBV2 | CASSEVAGWDNEQFF | TGTGCCAGCAGTGAAGTGGCGGGATGGGACAATGAGCAGTTCTTC
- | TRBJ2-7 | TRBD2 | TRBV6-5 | CASSGTSGILYEQYF | TGTGCCAGCAGTGGGACTAGCGGCATCCTCTACGAGCAGTACTTC
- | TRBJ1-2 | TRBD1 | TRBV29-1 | CSVPAKPGQGGANYGYTF | TGCAGCGTCCCCGCCAAGCCGGGACAGGGGGGAGCTAACTATGGCTACACCTTC
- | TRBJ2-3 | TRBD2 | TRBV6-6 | CASSYPSGTADTQYF | TGTGCCAGCAGTTACCCTAGCGGGACTGCGGATACGCAGTATTTT
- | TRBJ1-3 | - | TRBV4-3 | CASSQGWGPLASGNTIYF | TGCGCCAGCAGCCAAGGTTGGGGGCCGCTTGCGTCTGGAAACACCATATATTTT
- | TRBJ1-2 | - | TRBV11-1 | CASSLARADYYGYTF | TGTGCCAGCAGCTTAGCGAGGGCGGATTACTATGGCTACACCTTC
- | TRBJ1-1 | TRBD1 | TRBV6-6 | CASSSATGGGTEAFF | TGTGCCAGCAGTTCGGCGACAGGGGGCGGCACTGAAGCTTTCTTT
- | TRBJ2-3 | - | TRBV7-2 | CASSIHRDTQYF | TGTGCCAGCAGCATTCATAGAGATACGCAGTATTTT
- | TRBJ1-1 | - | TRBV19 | CASSIGAEVPEAFF | TGTGCCAGTAGTATAGGGGCGGAGGTCCCTGAAGCTTTCTTT
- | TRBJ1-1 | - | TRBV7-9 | CASSQGTGTEAFF | TGCGCCAGCAGCCAGGGGACGGGGACTGAAGCTTTCTTT
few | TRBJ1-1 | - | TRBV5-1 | CASSLHGGENTEAFF | TGCGCCAGCAGCCTACACGGCGGGGAGAACACTGAAGCTTTCTTT
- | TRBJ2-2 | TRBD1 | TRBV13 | CASSLGQGAMGELFF | TGTGCCAGCAGCTTGGGACAGGGGGCGATGGGGGAGCTGTTTTTT
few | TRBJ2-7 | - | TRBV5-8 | CASSLYYYEQYF | TGTGCCAGCAGCTTATATTACTACGAGCAGTACTTC
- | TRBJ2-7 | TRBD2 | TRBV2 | CASSERTSGSSYEQYF | TGTGCCAGCAGTGAGAGGACTAGCGGATCCTCCTACGAGCAGTACTTC
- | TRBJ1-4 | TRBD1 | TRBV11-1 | CASTTDRGNEKLFF | TGTGCCAGCACTACGGACAGGGGTAATGAAAAACTGTTTTTT
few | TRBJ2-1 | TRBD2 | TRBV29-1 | CSAPGLGNNEQFF | TGCAGCGCTCCGGGACTAGGGAACAATGAGCAGTTCTTC
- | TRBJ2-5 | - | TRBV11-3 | CASSLVFGLGGQETQYF | TGTGCCAGCAGCTTAGTCTTCGGCCTCGGGGGACAGGAGACCCAGTACTTC
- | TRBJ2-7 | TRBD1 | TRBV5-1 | CASSTLGQVSYEQYF | TGCGCCAGCAGCACCCTCGGACAGGTCTCCTACGAGCAGTACTTC
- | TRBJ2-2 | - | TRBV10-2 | CASSGGGVFFGTGELFF | TGCGCCAGCAGTGGCGGAGGGGTTTTTTTTGGCACCGGGGAGCTGTTTTTT
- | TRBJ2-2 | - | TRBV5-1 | CAGRQNTGELFF | TGCGCCGGTAGACAGAACACCGGGGAGCTGTTTTTT
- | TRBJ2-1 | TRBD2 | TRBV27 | CASSLIAGSYNEQFF | TGTGCCAGCAGTTTGATAGCGGGCTCCTACAATGAGCAGTTCTTC
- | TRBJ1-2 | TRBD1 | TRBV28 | CASSILGQSNYGYTF | TGTGCCAGCAGTATCCTGGGACAGTCTAACTATGGCTACACCTTC
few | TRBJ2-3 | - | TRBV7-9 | CASSRTGIGSTDTQYF | TGTGCCAGCAGCCGCACGGGGATTGGGAGCACAGATACGCAGTATTTT
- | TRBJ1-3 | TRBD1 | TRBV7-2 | CASSLQGGGNTIYF | TGTGCCAGCAGCCTACAGGGGGGCGGAAACACCATATATTTT
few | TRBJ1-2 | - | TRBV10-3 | CAITPEGDYGYTF | TGTGCCATCACCCCTGAGGGGGACTATGGCTACACCTTC
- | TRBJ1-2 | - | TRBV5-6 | CASSLDPDYGYTF | TGTGCCAGCAGCTTGGATCCAGACTATGGCTACACCTTC
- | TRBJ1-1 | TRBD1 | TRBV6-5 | CASSYSGAGGTEAFF | TGTGCCAGCAGTTACTCTGGGGCAGGGGGCACTGAAGCTTTCTTT